The 11 T cell receptor beta chains below all came from one sample that was sequenced in a study of blood T cell repertoires in COVID-19. The method was immunoSEQ multiplex PCR; TCRdb's version includes in-frame clones alone and lacks a portion of them. The table lists 160,000 or so clones, 70% to 90% of them singletons, with more than 2% in the top ten. What was sequenced was peripheral blood. The receptors originated from a woman in her 70s with acute or convalescent COVID-19.

There are a few counts of this clone. This chain links TRBV3-1 (or the pseudogene TRBV3-2) with TRBJ1-2, with TRBD1 identical over 8 bases. The germline gives CDR1 LGHDT, CDR2 YNNKEL (reference sequence). V shed 4 bases, J shed 4 bases, and the junction held 5 bases outside the gene matches. The CDR3 length is 14 residues. The CDR3 spells CASSRTGTGYGYTF. The CDR3 DNA sequence: TGTGCCAGCAGCCGAACCGGGACAGGCTATGGCTACACCTTC.

The gene calls are TRBV10-2 and TRBJ2-5; 8 bases fit TRBD2. The CDR3 sequence is 14 residues long. The germline V gene has CDR1 WSHSY and CDR2 SAAADI. With V trimmed by 7 bases and J by 4 bases, 8 bases remained unmatched. CDR3 in DNA: TGCGCCAGCATGGGCGGGGGGCCGAGAGAGACCCAGTACTTC. Translation: CASMGGGPRETQYF.

The chain has TRBV6-5 and TRBJ1-4, with 9 bases matching TRBD1. V lost 0 bases to trimming and J lost 8 bases; unmatched junction nucleotides: 4. Per the germline V gene, CDR1 is MNHEY and CDR2 is SVGAGI. The CDR3 is made up of 15 amino acids. The CDR3 DNA follows: TGTGCCAGCAGTTACTCGAACAGGGGGCAAGAAAAACTGTTTTTT. Protein: CASSYSNRGQEKLFF.

The chain employs TRBV13 and TRBJ1-2; tentatively, D is TRBD1 (5 bases). V was pared by 0 bases and J by 6 bases, with 8 bases between. CDR3 size: 13 residues. CDR1 and CDR2 (germline): PRHDT, FYEKMQ (reference sequence). The CDR3 bases are TGTGCCAGCAGCTTAGGCAGGGTCGATGGCTACACCTTC. It specifies CASSLGRVDGYTF.

The table lists this clone with a few counts. This chain joins TRBV4-1 and TRBJ1-2; D possibly corresponds to TRBD1 (5 bases). V lost 0 bases to trimming and J lost 0 bases, with 20 bases between them. Germline values: CDR1 MGHRA, CDR2 YSYEKL. The CDR3 is 19 amino acids. The CDR3 spells CASSQESRVGIGTNYGYTF. The CDR3 nucleotides read TGCGCCAGCAGCCAAGAATCCAGGGTTGGAATCGGTACTAACTATGGCTACACCTTC.

Only one count was recorded for this clone. The CDR3 DNA is TGTGCCAGCAGCCAAGATCCGGGGGGCGCGGGTCAGCCCCAGCATTTT. This encodes CASSQDPGGAGQPQHF. This chain connects TRBV3-1 (or the pseudogene TRBV3-2) to TRBJ1-5; maybe TRBD1 (6 bases). Looked up from germline, CDR1 is LGHDT and CDR2 is YNNKEL (reference sequence). The CDR3 is 16 amino acids. Between the trimmed V and J ends, which lost 0 bases and 6 bases, there was a span of 15 bases.

This clone was detected only a few times. The chain has TRBV7-2 and TRBJ2-5, with D perhaps TRBD2 (6 bases). The CDR3 is 10 amino acids. Trimming shortened V by 4 bases and J by 10 bases, and 7 bases separated the two germline ends. Germline V lookup: CDR1 SGHTA, CDR2 FQGNSA. The DNA for the CDR3 is TGTGCCAGCAGCTCGGGGGTCCAGTACTTC. This encodes CASSSGVQYF.

This clone occurred many times. Other DNA sequences in this specimen translate into the identical CDR3. The J gene is TRBJ1-1, the V gene TRBV3-1 (or the pseudogene TRBV3-2); D might be TRBD1 (6 bases). There are 11 residues in the CDR3. Trimming shortened V by 6 bases and J by 4 bases, and 6 bases separated the two germline ends. Germline V gene data show CDR1 as LGHDT and CDR2 as YNNKEL (reference sequence). Here the CDR3 reads CASRGGTEAFF. CDR3 nucleotides: TGTGCCAGCAGAGGGGGCACTGAAGCTTTCTTT.

The rearrangement uses TRBV29-1 and TRBJ1-6; TRBD1 is a possible D gene (6 bases). This CDR3 has 13 amino acids. V lost 6 bases, J lost 10 bases, and 16 bases lay in between. Looked up from germline, CDR1 is SQVTM and CDR2 is ANQGSEA. In DNA form, the CDR3 reads TGCAGCGTGGGGGCAGGGCTAGGGTCACCCCTCCACTTT. Encoded protein: CSVGAGLGSPLHF.

The chain uses TRBV18 and TRBJ2-1; the D gene is possibly TRBD1 (6 bases). Germline CDR1 KGHSH, CDR2 LQKENI. This CDR3 region has 14 residues. The ends were cut back, 3 bases at V and 9 bases at J, with 15 bases in the middle. This CDR3 reads CASSPLAGVGEQFF. CDR3 nucleotides: TGTGCCAGCTCACCCCTAGCAGGGGTTGGTGAGCAGTTCTTC.

This clone has a handful of counts. The V call is TRBV10-2, the J call TRBJ2-1, with TRBD1 as a possible D gene (5 bases). The CDR3 totals 13 residues. Trimming left V 2 bases short and J 10 bases short, with 12 bases between. Germline V gene sequence: CDR1 WSHSY, CDR2 SAAADI. CDR3 coding DNA: TGCGCCAGCAGTGAGGGGGCCCGGCTCGAGCAGTTCTTC. Its translation is CASSEGARLEQFF.